Here is one T cell receptor (beta chain) with its context. The antigen remains undetermined. Produced via immunoSEQ multiplex PCR; TCRdb's table is partial and in-frame only. The sample holds about 68,000 clones, about 84% seen once. This sample was included in a study of OX40 agonist ivuxolimab in advanced cancers. Study-level results: Those patients achieving a partial response at 0.1-3.0 mg/kg showed among the lowest clonal expansion. There was clonal expansion of CD4+ and CD8+ blood T cells by week 6 at 0.1 to 3.0 mg/kg.

The V gene's germline CDR1 is MNHNS and CDR2 SASEGT. The ends were cut back, 4 bases at V and 1 base at J, with 11 bases in the middle. The CDR3 length is 14 residues. Excluded were patients having autoimmune disease history or systemic immunosuppression. The specimen comprised CD4+ or CD8+ T cells sorted from blood, sampled in a trial of the OX40 agonist ivuxolimab. The chain has TRBV6-1 and TRBJ2-7, with a weak D call TRBD2 (5 bases). The receptor was derived from an adult with an advanced solid tumor such as melanoma, head and neck, liver or kidney cancer. This CDR3 reads CASSVGWRSYEQYF. CDR3 sequence (DNA): TGTGCCAGCAGTGTAGGGTGGAGGTCCTACGAGCAGTACTTC.